This T cell receptor beta chain was recovered during a study of blood T cell repertoires in COVID-19. Study details: The cDNA or gDNA used as material had been derived from T cells, B-cell-depleted T cells, or PBMCs.

Only in-frame clones appear in the TCRdb table, and some are missing; sequencing was by immunoSEQ multiplex PCR. The table lists about 220,000 clones, 84% of them singletons. The CDR3 is 13 amino acids. Germline CDR1 LNHDA, CDR2 SQIVND (reference sequence). Trimming at V came to 5 bases and at J to 8 bases, leaving 7 bases not matched to a gene. The chain joins TRBV19 to TRBJ1-2, with 8 bases that match TRBD1. The sequenced sample consisted of PBMCs or T cells enriched from blood (not recorded which). This receptor was obtained from a woman aged 40 to 50 who had recovered from COVID-19. The CDR3 nucleotides are TGTGCCAGTAGTCCACAGGGACAGGACGGCTACACCTTC. This sequence encodes CASSPQGQDGYTF.